These 22 T cell receptor beta chains were all obtained from the same sample, sequenced in a study of T cells in Graves' hyperthyroidism and ophthalmopathy. Using RNA transcripts as the source, TCR beta CDR3 regions were amplified. An initial round of RT-PCR targeting the TCR CDR3 relied on the HTBI primer set. TCRdb reprocessed the multiplex PCR reads via MiXCR and lists one record per CDR3 protein. The data contain hundreds of thousands of distinct CDR3 sequences, 15% to 20% of them singletons. The sequenced sample was blood. Receptors originate from a woman aged 25 to 39 with Graves' hyperthyroidism.

This clonotype was counted many times. The chain links TRBV29-1 to TRBJ2-3; TRBD2 matches 7 bases. J was trimmed by 2 bases and V by 4 bases; bases with no gene match: 3. The germline CDR1 and CDR2 sequences are SQVTM and ANQGSEA. This CDR3 contains 13 residues. The DNA for the CDR3 is TGCAGCGTTGCCACTAGCGCCACAGATACGCAGTATTTT. Residues: CSVATSATDTQYF.

This clonotype was counted a few times. This chain links TRBV5-4 with TRBJ2-1, with TRBD1 as a possible D gene (6 bases). This CDR3 is built from 16 residues. V was cut by 0 bases and J by 4 bases, with 14 bases left in between. The germline gives CDR1 SGHNT, CDR2 YYREEE (reference sequence). The CDR3 loop is CASSLDPRTDYNEQFF. CDR3 DNA sequence: TGTGCCAGCAGCTTGGATCCCAGGACAGATTACAATGAGCAGTTCTTC.

The rearrangement uses TRBV4-3 and TRBJ2-1; 10 bases align to TRBD2. V was pared by 4 bases and J by 8 bases, with 8 bases of the junction left unmatched. The CDR3 has 15 amino acids. Looked up from germline, CDR1 is LGHNA and CDR2 is YSLEER. The CDR3 nucleotides read TGCGCCAGCAGCCCGCTCGGACTAGCGGAGGATGAGCAGTTCTTC. This encodes CASSPLGLAEDEQFF.

This clonotype was recorded at least ten times. The gene calls are TRBV7-2 and TRBJ2-7; D gene unclear. Germline V gene data show CDR1 as SGHTA and CDR2 as FQGNSA. V was cut by 5 bases and J by 6 bases, with 17 bases left in between. The CDR3 sequence is 14 residues long. The CDR3 sequence: CASSPRAAFGEQYF. The CDR3 DNA reads TGTGCCAGCAGCCCCCGGGCTGCTTTCGGCGAGCAGTACTTC.

The J gene is TRBJ2-3, the V gene TRBV5-1; D unclear. The CDR3 contains 16 residues. The V gene lost 4 bases and the J gene lost 6 bases, with 21 bases spanning the gap. The germline CDR1 and CDR2 sequences are SGHRS and YFSETQ. CDR3 in amino acids: CASSVTSGRFVDTQYF. CDR3 coding DNA: TGCGCCAGCAGCGTCACTTCCGGACGGTTCGTGGATACGCAGTATTTT.

At least ten counts were recorded for this clonotype. The genes are TRBV12-5 and TRBJ2-1; 11 bases are a match to TRBD2. Trimming removed 2 bases from V and 8 bases from J; junction bases left unmatched: 11. Germline lookup yields CDR1 LGHNT and CDR2 FRNRAP. The CDR3 extends over 17 amino acids. CDR3 amino acids: CASGLPFSGRAGHEQFF. DNA for the CDR3: TGTGCTAGTGGTTTGCCCTTTAGCGGGAGGGCCGGTCATGAGCAGTTCTTC.

This rearrangement joins TRBV20-1 to TRBJ1-1; D gene uncertain. V was pared by 3 bases and J by 1 base, with 9 bases between. The CDR3 loop spans 13 amino acids. Germline V lookup: CDR1 DFQATT, CDR2 SNEGSKA (reference sequence). CDR3 protein: CSASSDPNTEAFF. CDR3 in DNA: TGCAGTGCTAGCTCCGACCCGAACACTGAAGCTTTCTTT.

This clonotype was detected ten times or more. V is TRBV12-3 or TRBV12-4 and J is TRBJ1-5, with D maybe TRBD1 (6 bases). This CDR3 contains 14 residues. With 8 bases removed from V and 3 bases from J, the gap between germline ends came to 14 bases. The CDR3 region has the DNA TGTGCCAGCGGACCGCGGACAGCCAATCAGCCCCAGCATTTT. Protein: CASGPRTANQPQHF.

Many counts were recorded for this clonotype. This chain connects TRBV12-5 to TRBJ2-1; D might be TRBD1 or TRBD2, each matching 6 bases. Germline V gives CDR1 LGHNT, CDR2 FRNRAP. Trimming took off 2 bases at V and 4 bases at J, with 15 bases between the two ends. The CDR3 runs to 16 residues. The CDR3 region is CASGLLGGGRYNEQFF. The CDR3 DNA sequence: TGTGCTAGTGGTTTGTTGGGTGGGGGGCGGTACAATGAGCAGTTCTTC. The full variable domain, with the rest looked up from reference TRBV12-5 and TRBJ2-1, is DARVTQTPRHKVTEMGQEVTMRCQPILGHNTVFWYRQTMMQGLELLAYFRNRAPLDDSGMPKDRFSAEMPDATLATLKIQPSEPRDSAVYFCASGLLGGGRYNEQFFGPGTRLTVL.

This sequence joins TRBV11-2 and TRBJ1-1; TRBD1 aligns across 12 bases. This CDR3 is built from 17 residues. V was clipped by 5 bases and J by 1 base; unmatched bases: 8. Germline V gene sequence: CDR1 SGHAT, CDR2 FQNNGV. CDR3 nucleotide sequence: TGTGCCAGCAGCCGGGGGGACAGGGGGCTAGGGAACACTGAAGCTTTCTTT. It encodes CASSRGDRGLGNTEAFF.

This clonotype was found many times. The rearrangement uses TRBV6-2 or TRBV6-3 and TRBJ2-7; TRBD2 agrees at 11 bases. There are 14 residues in the CDR3. The V gene's germline CDR1 is MNHEY and CDR2 SVGEGT. After removal of 5 bases from V and 6 bases from J, the junction contained 6 bases not matched to a gene. The CDR3 loop reads CASSKLAGVGEQYF. The CDR3 DNA sequence: TGTGCCAGCAGTAAACTAGCGGGAGTAGGCGAGCAGTACTTC.

This clonotype was observed a few times. The rearrangement links TRBV5-6 to TRBJ2-3, with 13 bases lining up with TRBD2. V was clipped by 4 bases and J by 4 bases; unmatched bases: 6. From germline, CDR1 is SGHDT and CDR2 YYEEEE. The CDR3 is 16 amino acids. CDR3 nucleotide sequence: TGTGCCAGCAGCGCGGGACTAGCGGGATGGGCAGATACGCAGTATTTT. Residues: CASSAGLAGWADTQYF. Combining the CDR3 with reference TRBV5-6 and TRBJ2-3 gives the whole variable domain DAGVTQSPTHLIKTRGQQVTLRCSPKSGHDTVSWYQQALGQGPQFIFQYYEEEERQRGNFPDRFSGHQFPNYSSELNVNALLLGDSALYLCASSAGLAGWADTQYFGPGTRLTVL.

This clonotype was detected only a few times. The genes are TRBV9 and TRBJ1-4; tentatively, D is TRBD1 (5 bases). Germline-derived CDR1 and CDR2 are SGDLS and YYNGEE. V was pared by 4 bases and J by 7 bases, with 17 bases between. The CDR3 runs to 15 residues. The CDR3 loop is CASSPSGGEGEKLFF. As DNA, the CDR3 is TGTGCCAGCAGCCCGAGTGGGGGAGAGGGTGAAAAACTGTTTTTT.

The chain carries TRBV2 and TRBJ1-1; D is uncertain. Germline-derived CDR1 and CDR2 are SNHLY and FYNNEI. The CDR3 covers 12 residues. Trimming shortened V by 5 bases and J by 13 bases, and 17 bases separated the two germline ends. The CDR3 loop reads CASSPDNPRGFF. As DNA, the CDR3 is TGTGCCAGCAGTCCCGACAATCCACGCGGTTTCTTT. Looking up the rest from reference TRBV2 and TRBJ1-1 gives the full variable domain: EPEVTQTPSHQVTQMGQEVILRCVPISNHLYFYWYRQILGQKVEFLVSFYNNEISEKSEIFDDQFSVERPDGSNFTLKIRSTKLEDSAMYFCASSPDNPRGFFGQGTRLTVV.

About this clonotype: A read error may explain this, as a much larger clone is one base away. The rearrangement joins TRBV28 to TRBJ2-2, with a weak D call TRBD2 (5 bases). This CDR3 is 16 amino acids long. CDR1 MDHEN and CDR2 SYDVKM come from the germline V gene. For the CDR3, the DNA is TGTGCCAGCAGTTCTTTAGCGAGTACCTACACCGGGGAGCCGTTTTTT. Protein: CASSSLASTYTGEPFF.

This clonotype was recorded a few times. This chain links TRBV18 with TRBJ1-1; no clear D. Per germline, CDR1 KGHSH and CDR2 LQKENI. V lost 3 bases to trimming and J lost 5 bases, with 7 bases between them. The CDR3 is 12 residues long. CDR3 loop: CASSPAVTEAFF. CDR3 sequence (DNA): TGTGCCAGCTCACCGGCAGTGACTGAAGCTTTCTTT.

Many counts were recorded for this clonotype. This chain uses TRBV28 with TRBJ2-7; TRBD1 agrees at 7 bases. V shed 5 bases, J shed 5 bases, and the junction held 9 bases outside the gene matches. Germline CDR1 and CDR2: MDHEN and SYDVKM. The CDR3 extends over 14 amino acids. As DNA, the CDR3 is TGTGCCAGCAGTAACTTAGGGGGCAGGGACGAGCAGTACTTC. Translation gives CASSNLGGRDEQYF.

In its sample, this clonotype was seen many times. The chain links TRBV6-4 to TRBJ2-2; 8 bases are a match to TRBD1. The V segment lost 0 bases and the J segment 3 bases; nucleotides outside the gene matches: 0. Germline CDR1 and CDR2: MRHNA and SNTAGT. The CDR3 covers 15 residues. The CDR3 loop reads CASSDSQGDTGELFF. The CDR3 DNA is TGTGCCAGCAGTGACTCACAGGGGGACACCGGGGAGCTGTTTTTT.

J is TRBJ2-3 and V is TRBV25-1; 7 positions agree with TRBD2. Germline loops: CDR1 MGHDK, CDR2 SYGVNS. CDR3 size: 17 residues. V lost 3 bases, J lost 3 bases, and 12 bases stayed unmatched. CDR3 amino acids: CASSEFVRQGGTDTQYF. DNA of the CDR3: TGTGCCAGCAGTGAGTTTGTGCGGCAGGGAGGGACAGATACGCAGTATTTT.

This clonotype appeared a few times. This chain links TRBV27 with TRBJ1-1; TRBD1 might be the D (5 bases). V gave up 3 bases and J gave up 9 bases, with 11 bases separating them. This CDR3 has 12 amino acids. Germline V gives CDR1 MNHEY, CDR2 SMNVEV (reference sequence). CDR3: CASSLAGHQAFF. CDR3 nucleotide sequence: TGTGCCAGCAGTTTGGCCGGACACCAAGCTTTCTTT.

V gene TRBV28 combines with J gene TRBJ2-7; TRBD2 matches at 14 bases. The CDR3 spans 16 residues. Unmatched junction bases numbered 7, after V lost 6 bases and J lost 3 bases. The germline gives CDR1 MDHEN, CDR2 SYDVKM. The CDR3 bases are TGTGCCAGCAGGGGACCGGGACTAGCGGGAGTCTACGAGCAGTACTTC. Amino acids: CASRGPGLAGVYEQYF.

Ten or more counts support this clonotype. The chain combines TRBV7-9 with TRBJ2-7, with 8 bases aligning to TRBD2. J gave up 8 bases and V 3 bases, and 9 bases lay outside the gene matches. Germline V gene sequence: CDR1 SEHNR, CDR2 FQNEAQ (reference sequence). CDR3 length: 14 amino acids. CDR3 bases: TGTGCCAGCAGCTTCGGGGGGGCAACGACCCAGCAGTACTTC. The encoded protein is CASSFGGATTQQYF.